This T cell receptor beta chain was retrieved from a study of ipilimumab plus nivolumab after autologous stem cell transplantation (dated by TCRdb to about 2021). For context, the study as a whole: Trial patients received a median of about 5 ipilimumab doses and roughly eight nivolumab doses. High-risk transplant-naive patients and patients relapsing within 3 years of a first autologous transplant were included in the myeloma cohort. Patients in the trial were undergoing autologous transplant and had high-risk diffuse large B cell lymphoma, mature T cell lymphoma, or multiple myeloma. The intent-to-treat population of the trial was made up of about 37 patients. The paper as a whole reports these results and caveats: Per the authors, a biologic rationale for further study of the post-transplant checkpoint inhibition approach was offered by T cell receptor repertoire, regulatory T cell phenotype and gut microbiota profiles. The authors concluded that combined checkpoint inhibition appeared tolerable when used as consolidation after transplant.

The V and J ends are trimmed by 6 bases and 5 bases, leaving 14 bases between them. CDR1 MDHEN and CDR2 SYDVKM are derived from the germline V gene. From the cysteine up to the phenylalanine, the CDR3 has a length of 13 residues. The DNA shown is the 39-base CDR3, in frame from base 1. The library was prepared using the immunoSEQ multiplex PCR assay. Not all clones reach the TCRdb copy of this immuneACCESS table, which keeps in-frame sequences only. Checked studies attribute under half of the gap to unresolved V genes and leave the rest unexplained. Here the sample has 2,200 or so clones; approximately 78% occur a single time. The ten most abundant clones make up roughly 64% of the sample. Checkpoint therapy was initiated 14 to 28 days after autologous transplant, and ipilimumab was administered at 1 mg/kg intravenously on day 1 of selected weeks. Patients received nivolumab at 3 mg/kg intravenously on day 1 of weeks 1, 4, 7, 10, and every two weeks through week 26. Combined checkpoint inhibition with ipilimumab and nivolumab as consolidation after autologous stem cell transplantation was tested in a Phase Ib clinical trial.

Concerning this clone itself: No antigen is known for it. No qualities accompany the bases; no much larger clone lies one base away.

The sequencing used PBMCs, collected in a trial of ipilimumab plus nivolumab as post-transplant consolidation. The receptor comes from a male donor with multiple myeloma. This chain is built from TRBV28 and TRBJ2-7, with the D gene not clear enough to name. The CDR3 region: CASREPGRHEQYF. The nucleotides are TGTGCCAGCAGAGAACCCGGTCGCCACGAGCAGTACTTC. Reference TRBV28 and TRBJ2-7 proteins supply the regions before and after the CDR3; the full variable domain is: DVKVTQSSRYLVKRTGEKVFLECVQDMDHENMFWYRQDPGLGLRLIYFSYDVKMKEKGDIPEGYSVSREKKERFSLILESASTNQTSMYLCASREPGRHEQYFGPGTRLTVT.